The 2 T cell receptor beta chains presented below share a single source sample, sequenced in a study of human T cells and chemical hapten exposure. TCRdb fed the RACE reads into MiXCR, producing one record per CDR3 protein. The data hold tens of thousands of distinct CDR3 sequences, with less than 14% observed a single time. The time point here: patch test 3, about 24 weeks after DPC sensitization. Sample treatment: therapeutic diphenylcyclopropenone sensitization with weekly scalp DPC. Specimen: whole blood, collected in connection with sensitization to the hapten diphenylcyclopropenone (DPC). These receptors came from a woman in her forties or fifties with alopecia areata. Some clones in this sample may be carry-over from other donors' samples.

This clonotype has a count of ten or more. The chain has TRBV25-1 and TRBJ2-7; no definite D call. The germline CDR1 and CDR2 sequences are MGHDK and SYGVNS. The CDR3 runs to 11 residues. Trimming took off 10 bases at V and 2 bases at J, with 9 bases between the two ends. DNA of the CDR3: TGTGCCACGGTAGGGCCCTACGAGCAGTACTTC. It is translated as CATVGPYEQYF.

This clonotype was counted at least ten times. The chain links TRBV20-1 to TRBJ1-3; 9 positions agree with TRBD1. The CDR3 extends over 16 amino acids. The germline CDR1 and CDR2 sequences are DFQATT and SNEGSKA (reference sequence). Unmatched junction bases numbered 12, after V lost 0 bases and J lost 9 bases. CDR3 in amino acids: CSARDSGTGPGGTIYF. The CDR3 bases are TGCAGTGCTAGAGATTCCGGGACAGGGCCTGGGGGCACCATATATTTT.